Below are 6 T cell receptor beta chains sequenced from a single sample in a study of identical twins (dated by TCRdb to about 2016). The method behind the library was 5' RACE. Sequencing took place on an Illumina HiSeq 2000. TCRdb reran the public reads through fastp at Q25 and MiXCR, keeping productive beta chains. All rows with the same CDR3 protein become a single entry with the most common DNA and genes. Counted in this sample were 250,000 or so distinct CDR3 sequences; over 9.5% of them appeared once. The ten largest clones represent about 4% of the sample. The sample also formed part of further work on yellow fever vaccine responses in identical twins.

Sequencing was carried out using memory (CD45RO+) T cells sorted from blood. Read against the paper, the sample's cell subset or site label means: CD45RO+ enriched T cells. The receptors stem from a young woman in good health.

This clonotype was recorded many times. J is TRBJ1-1 and V is TRBV20-1; 8 bases agree with TRBD1. The trim removed 3 bases at V and 7 bases at J, leaving 10 bases unmatched. The CDR3 consists of 14 residues. The V gene's germline CDR1 is DFQATT and CDR2 SNEGSKA (reference sequence). The CDR3 is CSASFRSGQGEAFF. CDR3 bases: TGCAGTGCTAGCTTTAGATCAGGACAGGGTGAAGCTTTCTTT.

The chain combines TRBV11-2 with TRBJ2-7; 10 nucleotides agree with TRBD1. The length of the CDR3 is 14 residues. J was trimmed by 3 bases and V by 5 bases; bases with no gene match: 4. Germline CDR1 is SGHAT and CDR2 is FQNNGV. The CDR3: CASSRRTGGYEQYF. The CDR3 DNA follows: TGTGCCAGCAGCCGTCGGACAGGGGGCTACGAGCAGTACTTC.

The rearrangement links TRBV5-1 to TRBJ2-7, with TRBD1 matching 10 bases. This CDR3 is built from 16 residues. V lost 3 bases, J lost 6 bases, and 12 bases stayed unmatched. The germline V gene encodes CDR1 SGHRS and CDR2 YFSETQ. CDR3 sequence reads: CASSSLPTGGGSEQYF. CDR3 nucleotide sequence: TGCGCCAGCAGCTCCTTACCGACAGGGGGCGGATCCGAGCAGTACTTC.

With regard to this clonotype: This may be a read error: a much more frequent sequence differs by one nucleotide. The conserved final phenylalanine or tryptophan is absent from the CDR3, which likely points to a read error. The chain has TRBV6-5 and TRBJ2-1; 7 bases agree with TRBD2. The CDR3 spans 15 residues. After removal of 4 bases from V and 5 bases from J, the junction contained 8 bases not matched to a gene. The germline V gene has CDR1 MNHEY and CDR2 SVGAGI. The CDR3 sequence: CASSSPGGINNEQFL. The CDR3 DNA sequence: TGTGCCAGCAGTTCCCCCGGGGGGATAAACAATGAGCAGTTCCTC.

This clonotype was counted between two and nine times. The chain recombines TRBV7-6 with TRBJ2-1; TRBD1 matches 9 bases. This CDR3 has 17 amino acids. Germline CDR1 is SGHVS and CDR2 is FNYEAQ. The V segment lost 2 bases and the J segment 7 bases; nucleotides outside the gene matches: 12. In DNA, the CDR3 is TGTGCCAGCAGCTTATTTCGTTCCCGGGACAGGGTGAATGAGCAGTTCTTC. It translates to CASSLFRSRDRVNEQFF.

In this sample, this clonotype turned up many times. This chain joins TRBV7-6 and TRBJ2-1, with D hard to call. CDR3 length: 13 amino acids. Trimming pared 0 bases from V and 10 bases from J, leaving 10 bases between. Germline V gene sequence: CDR1 SGHVS, CDR2 FNYEAQ. CDR3: CASSLAHGWEQFF. The CDR3 DNA reads TGTGCCAGCAGCTTAGCTCACGGGTGGGAGCAGTTCTTC. Full variable domain (outside the CDR3, taken from reference TRBV7-6 and TRBJ2-1): GAGVSQSPRYKVTKRGQDVALRCDPISGHVSLYWYRQALGQGPEFLTYFNYEAQQDKSGLPNDRFSAERPEGSISTLTIQRTEQRDSAMYRCASSLAHGWEQFFGPGTRLTVL.